Listed here is a single T cell receptor (beta chain). Its matching antigen is unknown. V was trimmed by 5 bases and J by 2 bases, leaving 11 bases between them. This CDR3 has 14 amino acids. Germline CDR1 and CDR2: LGHNA and YSLEER. This entry comes from a study of T cells in localized non-small cell lung cancer. Assay: immunoSEQ multiplex PCR; the TCRdb copy retains only in-frame clones and omits some. Found here are 26,000 or so clones, 75% to 90% of them singletons; the top ten hold 11% to 15%. Findings of the study overall: With higher T cell density in blood came longer overall survival. Analysis by sequencing included only one tumor region, so heterogeneity remains possible. Paired adjacent lung recovered a median around 52 of the top 100 tumor clones. Tumor trailed uninvolved adjacent lung in T cell clonality, which peaked there.

The source material was peripheral blood, sampled before any cancer treatment. The receptor's source is a female donor older than 55 with stage II squamous cell lung carcinoma. The J gene is TRBJ2-3, the V gene TRBV4-3; D is possibly TRBD1 (5 bases). In DNA, the CDR3 is TGCGCCAGCAGCGCAGCAGGGTACACAGATACGCAGTATTTT. Amino acids: CASSAAGYTDTQYF.